This record covers a single TCR beta chain. This sample is part of a study of T cell responses to AZD1222 COVID-19 vaccine. Trimming removed 5 bases at V and 0 bases at J, with 4 bases between. The germline CDR1 and CDR2 sequences are SGHRS and YFSETQ. The CDR3 extends over 12 amino acids. Sequenced by immunoSEQ multiplex PCR; TCRdb stores in-frame clones only, minus some. Of 130,000 to 150,000 clones in the sample, approximately 93% were seen once. This chain links TRBV5-1 with TRBJ2-3, with D unresolved. The receptor was isolated from an adult who had recovered from COVID-19. Sequencing was performed on peripheral blood, taken after recovery from COVID-19. CDR3 loop: CASRQSTDTQYF. CDR3 nucleotides: TGCGCCAGCAGGCAGAGCACAGATACGCAGTATTTT.